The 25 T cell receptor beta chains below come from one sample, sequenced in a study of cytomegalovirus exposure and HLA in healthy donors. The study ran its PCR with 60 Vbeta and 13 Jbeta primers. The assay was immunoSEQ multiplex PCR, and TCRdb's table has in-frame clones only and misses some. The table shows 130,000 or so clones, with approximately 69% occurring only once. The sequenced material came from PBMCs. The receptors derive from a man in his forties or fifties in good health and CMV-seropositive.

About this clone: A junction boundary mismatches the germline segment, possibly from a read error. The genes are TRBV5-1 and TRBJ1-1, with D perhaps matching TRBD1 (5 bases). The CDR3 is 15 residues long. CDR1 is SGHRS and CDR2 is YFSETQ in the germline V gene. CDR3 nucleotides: TGCGCCAGCAGCTTACCCCGTGGGGGGAACGCTGAAGCTTTCTTT. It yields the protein CASSLPRGGNAEAFF.

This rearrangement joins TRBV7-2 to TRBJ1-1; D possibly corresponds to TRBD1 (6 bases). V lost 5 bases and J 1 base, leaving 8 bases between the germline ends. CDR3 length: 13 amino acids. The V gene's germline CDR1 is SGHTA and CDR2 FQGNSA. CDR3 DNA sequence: TGTGCCAGCAGCCTGACAGGGAACACTGAAGCTTTCTTT. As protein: CASSLTGNTEAFF. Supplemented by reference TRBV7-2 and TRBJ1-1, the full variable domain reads GAGVSQSPSNKVTEKGKDVELRCDPISGHTALYWYRQSLGQGLEFLIYFQGNSAPDKSGLPSDRFSAERTGGSVSTLTIQRTQQEDSAVYLCASSLTGNTEAFFGQGTRLTVV.

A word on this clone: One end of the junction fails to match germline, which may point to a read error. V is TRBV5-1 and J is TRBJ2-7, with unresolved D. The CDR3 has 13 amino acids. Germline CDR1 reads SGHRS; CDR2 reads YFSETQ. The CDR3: CASRLGHSYEQYF. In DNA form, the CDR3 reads TGCGCCAGCAGATTGGGTCATTCCTACGAGCAGTACTTC. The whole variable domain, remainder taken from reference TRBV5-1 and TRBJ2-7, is KAGVTQTPRYLIKTRGQQVTLSCSPISGHRSVSWYQQTPGQGLQFLFEYFSETQRNKGNFPGRFSGRQFSNSRSEMNVSTLELGDSALYLCASRLGHSYEQYFGPGTRLTVT.

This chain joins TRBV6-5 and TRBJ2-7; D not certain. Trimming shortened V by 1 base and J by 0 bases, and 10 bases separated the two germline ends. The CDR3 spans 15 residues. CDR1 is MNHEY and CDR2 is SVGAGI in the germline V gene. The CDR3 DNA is TGTGCCAGCAGTTACTACAGACACCCCTCCTACGAGCAGTACTTC. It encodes CASSYYRHPSYEQYF.

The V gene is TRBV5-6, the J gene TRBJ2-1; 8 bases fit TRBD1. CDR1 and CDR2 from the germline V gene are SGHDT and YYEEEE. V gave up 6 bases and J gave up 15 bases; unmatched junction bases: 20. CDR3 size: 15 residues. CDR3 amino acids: CASTLGGQEPLCPFF. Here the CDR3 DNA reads TGTGCCAGCACCCTAGGGGGACAGGAGCCCTTGTGCCCGTTCTTC.

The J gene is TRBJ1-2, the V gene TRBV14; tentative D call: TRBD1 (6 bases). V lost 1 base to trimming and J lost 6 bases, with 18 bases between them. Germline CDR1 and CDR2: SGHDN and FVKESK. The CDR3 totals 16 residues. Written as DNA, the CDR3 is TGTGCCAGCAGCCAAGTCTCCCCCCAGGGGATGGATGGCTACACCTTC. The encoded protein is CASSQVSPQGMDGYTF.

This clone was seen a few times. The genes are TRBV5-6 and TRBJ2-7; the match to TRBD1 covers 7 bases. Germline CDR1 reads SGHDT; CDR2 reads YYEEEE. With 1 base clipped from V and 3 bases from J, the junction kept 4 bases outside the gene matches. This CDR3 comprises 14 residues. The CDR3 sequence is CASSLIRGNYEQYF. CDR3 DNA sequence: TGTGCCAGCAGCTTGATCAGGGGGAACTACGAGCAGTACTTC.

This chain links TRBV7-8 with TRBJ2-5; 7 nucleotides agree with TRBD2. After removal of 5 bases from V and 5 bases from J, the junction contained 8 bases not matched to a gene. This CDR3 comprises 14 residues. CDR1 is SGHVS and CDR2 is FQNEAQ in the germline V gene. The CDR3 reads CASSPSGGMETQYF. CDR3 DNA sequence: TGTGCCAGCAGCCCCTCCGGGGGGATGGAGACCCAGTACTTC.

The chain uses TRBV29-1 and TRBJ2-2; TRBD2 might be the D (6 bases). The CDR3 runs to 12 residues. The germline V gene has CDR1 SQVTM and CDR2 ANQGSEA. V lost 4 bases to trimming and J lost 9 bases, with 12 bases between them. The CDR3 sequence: CSVVAVDRELFF. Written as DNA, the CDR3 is TGCAGCGTTGTAGCGGTTGACAGGGAGCTGTTTTTT.

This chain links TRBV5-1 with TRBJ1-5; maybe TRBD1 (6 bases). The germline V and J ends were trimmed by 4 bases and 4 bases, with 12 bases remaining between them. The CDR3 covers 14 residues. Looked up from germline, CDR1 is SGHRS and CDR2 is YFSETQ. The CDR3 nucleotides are TGCGCCAGCAGCACCGAGGGGGGGAATCAGCCCCAGCATTTT. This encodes CASSTEGGNQPQHF.

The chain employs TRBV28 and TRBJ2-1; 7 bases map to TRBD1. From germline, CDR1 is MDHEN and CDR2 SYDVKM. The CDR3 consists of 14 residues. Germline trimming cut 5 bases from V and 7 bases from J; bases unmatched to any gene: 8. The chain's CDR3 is CASSRDSRENEQFF. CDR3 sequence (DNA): TGTGCCAGCAGTCGGGACAGCAGAGAGAATGAGCAGTTCTTC.

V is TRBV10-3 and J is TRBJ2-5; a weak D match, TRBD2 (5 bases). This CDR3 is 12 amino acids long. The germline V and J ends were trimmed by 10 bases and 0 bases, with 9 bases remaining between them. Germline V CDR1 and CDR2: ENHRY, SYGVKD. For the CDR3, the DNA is TGTGCCAGCGGGCAGAACCAAGAGACCCAGTACTTC. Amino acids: CASGQNQETQYF.

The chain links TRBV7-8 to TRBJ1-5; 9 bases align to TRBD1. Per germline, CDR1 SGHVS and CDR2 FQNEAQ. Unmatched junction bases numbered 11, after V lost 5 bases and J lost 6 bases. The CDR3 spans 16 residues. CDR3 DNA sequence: TGTGCCAGCAGCCTCCTGACAGGGGGGAGCTTTCAGCCCCAGCATTTT. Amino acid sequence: CASSLLTGGSFQPQHF.

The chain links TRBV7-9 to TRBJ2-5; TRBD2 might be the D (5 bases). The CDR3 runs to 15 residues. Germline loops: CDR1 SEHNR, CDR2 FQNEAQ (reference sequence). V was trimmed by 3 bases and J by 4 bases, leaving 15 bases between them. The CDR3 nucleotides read TGTGCCAGCAGCTTGGTGTTCGGGGTCCGAGAGACCCAGTACTTC. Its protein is CASSLVFGVRETQYF.

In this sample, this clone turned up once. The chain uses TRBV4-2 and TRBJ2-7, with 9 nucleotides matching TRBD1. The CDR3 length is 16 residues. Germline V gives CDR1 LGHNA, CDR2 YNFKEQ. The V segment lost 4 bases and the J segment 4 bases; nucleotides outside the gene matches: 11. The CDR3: CASSPEGTGLKYEQYF. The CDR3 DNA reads TGTGCCAGCAGCCCCGAAGGGACAGGGTTAAAGTACGAGCAGTACTTC.

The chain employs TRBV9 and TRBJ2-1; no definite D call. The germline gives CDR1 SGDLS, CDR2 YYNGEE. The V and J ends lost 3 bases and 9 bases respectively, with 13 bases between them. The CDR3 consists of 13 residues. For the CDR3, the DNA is TGTGCCAGCAGCGGTCGACCAGCGAGTGAGCAGTTCTTC. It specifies CASSGRPASEQFF.

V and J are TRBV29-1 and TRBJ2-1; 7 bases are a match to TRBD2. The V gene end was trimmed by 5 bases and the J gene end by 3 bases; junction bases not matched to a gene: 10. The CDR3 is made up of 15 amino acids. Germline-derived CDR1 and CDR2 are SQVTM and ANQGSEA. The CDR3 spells CSVLWTRRHYNEQFF. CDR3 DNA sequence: TGCAGCGTTTTGTGGACTAGGCGGCACTACAATGAGCAGTTCTTC.

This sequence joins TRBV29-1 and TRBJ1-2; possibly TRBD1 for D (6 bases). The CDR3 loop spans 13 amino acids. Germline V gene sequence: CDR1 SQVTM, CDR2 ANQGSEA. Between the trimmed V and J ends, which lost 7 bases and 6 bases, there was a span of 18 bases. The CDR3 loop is CSAAGGAQDGYTF. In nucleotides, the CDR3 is TGCAGCGCCGCCGGGGGGGCGCAGGATGGCTACACCTTC.

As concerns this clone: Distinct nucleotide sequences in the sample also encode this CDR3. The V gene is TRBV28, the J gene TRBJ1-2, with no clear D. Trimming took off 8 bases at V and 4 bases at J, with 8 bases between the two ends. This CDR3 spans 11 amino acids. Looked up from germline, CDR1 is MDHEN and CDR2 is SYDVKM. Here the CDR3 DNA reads TGTGCCAGCTCGGGAAGCTATGGCTACACCTTC. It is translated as CASSGSYGYTF.

CDR3 DNA: TGTGCCAGCTCCTCCAGAGAGGAGTACGAGCAGTACTTC. Translated: CASSSREEYEQYF. The chain links TRBV6-6 to TRBJ2-5, with D unresolved. The better agreement between TRBJ2-7 and the DNA end casts doubt on the J call. The length of the CDR3 is 13 residues. Germline values: CDR1 MNHNY, CDR2 SVGAGI (reference sequence).

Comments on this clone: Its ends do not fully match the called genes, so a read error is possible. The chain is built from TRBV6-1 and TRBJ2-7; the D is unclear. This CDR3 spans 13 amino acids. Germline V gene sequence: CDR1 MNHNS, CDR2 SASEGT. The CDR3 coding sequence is TGTGCCAGCAGTAACCCCAGCGAACCTTTAAGTGGCTTC. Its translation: CASSNPSEPLSGF.

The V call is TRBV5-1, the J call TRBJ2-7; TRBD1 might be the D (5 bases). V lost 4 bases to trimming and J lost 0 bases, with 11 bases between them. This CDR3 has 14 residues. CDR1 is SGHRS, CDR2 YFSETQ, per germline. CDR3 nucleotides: TGCGCCAGCAGCGCAGCAGGGAACTCCTACGAGCAGTACTTC. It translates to CASSAAGNSYEQYF. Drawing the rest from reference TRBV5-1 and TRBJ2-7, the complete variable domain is KAGVTQTPRYLIKTRGQQVTLSCSPISGHRSVSWYQQTPGQGLQFLFEYFSETQRNKGNFPGRFSGRQFSNSRSEMNVSTLELGDSALYLCASSAAGNSYEQYFGPGTRLTVT.

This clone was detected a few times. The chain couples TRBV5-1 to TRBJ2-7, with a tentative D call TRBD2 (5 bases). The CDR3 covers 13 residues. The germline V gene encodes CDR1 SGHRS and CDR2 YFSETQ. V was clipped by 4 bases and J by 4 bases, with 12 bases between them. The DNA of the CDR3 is TGCGCCAGCAGCGATAGAGGGATTTACGAGCAGTACTTC. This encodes CASSDRGIYEQYF.

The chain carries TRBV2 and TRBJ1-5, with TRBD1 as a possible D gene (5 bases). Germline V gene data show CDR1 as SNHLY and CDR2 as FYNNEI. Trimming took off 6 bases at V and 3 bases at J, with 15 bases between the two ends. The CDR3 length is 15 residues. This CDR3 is CASRYPGGDNQPQHF. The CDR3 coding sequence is TGTGCCAGCAGATACCCGGGGGGGGACAATCAGCCCCAGCATTTT. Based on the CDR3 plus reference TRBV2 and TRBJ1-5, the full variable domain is EPEVTQTPSHQVTQMGQEVILRCVPISNHLYFYWYRQILGQKVEFLVSFYNNEISEKSEIFDDQFSVERPDGSNFTLKIRSTKLEDSAMYFCASRYPGGDNQPQHFGDGTRLSIL.

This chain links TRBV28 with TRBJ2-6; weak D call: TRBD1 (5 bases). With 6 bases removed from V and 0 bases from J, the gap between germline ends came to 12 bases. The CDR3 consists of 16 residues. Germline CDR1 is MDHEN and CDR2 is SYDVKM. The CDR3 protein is CASRGHRISGANVLTF. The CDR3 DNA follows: TGTGCCAGCAGAGGACACCGTATCTCTGGGGCCAACGTCCTGACTTTC.